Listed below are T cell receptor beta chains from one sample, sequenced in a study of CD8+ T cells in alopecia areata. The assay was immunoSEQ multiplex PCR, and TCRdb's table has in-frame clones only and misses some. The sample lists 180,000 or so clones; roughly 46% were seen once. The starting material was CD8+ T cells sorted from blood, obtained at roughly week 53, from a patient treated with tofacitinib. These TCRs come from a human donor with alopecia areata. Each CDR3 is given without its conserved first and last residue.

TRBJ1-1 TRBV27 ASSFKGLWTEAF
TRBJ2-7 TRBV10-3 ATGSYEQY
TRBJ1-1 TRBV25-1 ASSVWGQGTNTEAF
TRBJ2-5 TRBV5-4 ASSTPDTAKY
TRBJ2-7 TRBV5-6 ASSPGQPPYEQY
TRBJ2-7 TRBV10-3 AISRDDEQY
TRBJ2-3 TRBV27 ASSFVGETDTQY
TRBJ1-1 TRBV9 ASSVAAGTEAF
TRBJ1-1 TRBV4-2 ASSPEPYGEGNTEAF
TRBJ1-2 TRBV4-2 ASSQETPDRPNYGYT
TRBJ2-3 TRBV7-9 ASSLGRQDTQY
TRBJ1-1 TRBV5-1 ASSLGQEDAEAF
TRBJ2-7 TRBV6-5 ASGWPTTGDEQY
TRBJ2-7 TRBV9 ASRAQGEEYEQY
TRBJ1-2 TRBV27 ASSLEGNYGYT
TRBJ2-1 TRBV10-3 AISLAGGYNEQF
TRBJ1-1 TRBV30 AWSPGGFTEAF
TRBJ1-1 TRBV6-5 ASSYSPTHGGPEAF